This T cell receptor beta chain was captured in a study of control samples from healthy donors and cancer patients. As regards this clone: The sample holds other DNA sequences that translate to the same CDR3.

J gave up 3 bases and V 0 bases, and 3 bases lay outside the gene matches. The CDR3 totals 16 residues. CDR1 LNHNV and CDR2 YYDKDF come from the germline V gene (reference sequence). Some clones are missing from TCRdb's copy, which holds only in-frame ones; the method was immunoSEQ multiplex PCR. The table includes some 120,000 clones, less than 90% detected once. The sequenced material came from blood. This receptor was taken from a young man in good health. The chain employs TRBV15 and TRBJ2-2; TRBD2 aligns across 8 bases. The CDR3 bases are TGTGCCACCAGCAGAGATCGGGGGGGGGACACCGGGGAGCTGTTTTTT. This encodes CATSRDRGGDTGELFF.